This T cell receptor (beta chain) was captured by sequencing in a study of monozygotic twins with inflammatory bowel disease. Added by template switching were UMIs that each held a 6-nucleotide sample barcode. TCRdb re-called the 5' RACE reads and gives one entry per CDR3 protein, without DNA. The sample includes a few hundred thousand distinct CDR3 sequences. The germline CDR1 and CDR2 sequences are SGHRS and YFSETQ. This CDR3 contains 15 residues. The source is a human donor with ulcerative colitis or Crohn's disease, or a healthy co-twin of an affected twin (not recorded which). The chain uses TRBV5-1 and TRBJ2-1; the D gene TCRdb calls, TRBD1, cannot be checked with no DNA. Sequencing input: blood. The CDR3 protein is CASSWTGGNYNEQFF.